This record concerns one TCR beta chain sequence. This specimen includes other DNA sequences encoding the same CDR3. These data come from a study of control samples from healthy donors and cancer patients. Some clones are missing from TCRdb's copy, which holds only in-frame ones; the method was immunoSEQ multiplex PCR. The data contain a few hundred thousand clones, about 93% of them seen just once; the ten biggest clones take up more than 6%. The length of the CDR3 is 14 residues. Looked up from germline, CDR1 is MNHEY and CDR2 is SVGAGI. V was shortened by 4 bases and J by 2 bases, with 11 bases between the two germline ends.

The chain recombines TRBV6-5 with TRBJ1-1, with D possibly TRBD1 on 5 matching bases. The material sequenced was PBMCs. The source of this sequence is a man aged 35-49 years with head and neck cancer. CDR3 DNA sequence: TGTGCCAGCAGTTCCCAGGGAATAAACACTGAAGCTTTCTTT. The encoded protein is CASSSQGINTEAFF.